Following are 3 T cell receptor beta chains from one sample sequenced in a study of shared clonotypes between healthy human individuals. Repertoires were generated with immunoSEQ multiplex PCR, while TCRdb's copy carries only in-frame clones and drops some. Among some 2,000,000 clones listed, over 85% were seen once. The material sequenced was naive CD4+ T cells sorted from blood. Described subset: CD45RA+ positively selected. These TCRs come from a young man in good health.

Regarding this clone: One end of the junction fails to match germline, which may point to a read error. This chain joins TRBV7-7 and TRBJ1-3; D may be TRBD1 (5 bases). The CDR3 contains 14 residues. CDR1 and CDR2 from the germline V gene are SSHAT and FNYEAQ (reference sequence). The chain's CDR3 is CASSSGPSGNTIYF. As DNA, the CDR3 is TGTGCTAGCAGCTCGGGGCCCTCTGGAAACACCATATATTTT. Variable domain in full (rest from reference TRBV7-7 and TRBJ1-3): GAGVSQSPRYKVTKRGQDVTLRCDPISSHATLYWYQQALGQGPEFLTYFNYEAQPDKSGLPSDRFSAERPEGSISTLTIQRTEQRDSAMYRCASSSGPSGNTIYFGEGSWLTVV.

The rearrangement uses TRBV7-9 and TRBJ1-2; D remains ambiguous. This CDR3 is built from 13 residues. Germline V gene data show CDR1 as SEHNR and CDR2 as FQNEAQ (reference sequence). Deletions cut 5 bases from V and 1 base from J, with 8 bases between. The DNA for the CDR3 is TGTGCCAGCAGCGTGGACCTTAACTATGGCTACACCTTC. Encoded protein: CASSVDLNYGYTF.

The J gene is TRBJ1-6, the V gene TRBV28; D is uncertain. CDR3 length: 12 amino acids. Per the germline V gene, CDR1 is MDHEN and CDR2 is SYDVKM. V gave up 6 bases and J gave up 3 bases, with 3 bases separating them. The CDR3 protein is CASRIYNSPLHF. DNA for the CDR3: TGTGCCAGCAGGATCTATAATTCACCCCTCCACTTT.